What follows are 19 T cell receptor beta chains derived from one specimen sequenced in a study of shared clonotypes between healthy human individuals. Libraries were prepared by immunoSEQ multiplex PCR; TCRdb keeps only in-frame clonotypes and omits some of them. The sample lists 2 million to 2.5 million clones, about 94% occurring once. Sequenced input: naive CD4+ T cells sorted from blood. Documented subset: CD45RA+ positively selected. The receptors were sampled from a man between 18 and 29 years old in good health.

The chain carries TRBV10-3 and TRBJ1-5, with TRBD1 identical over 7 bases. The ends lost 0 bases at V and 5 bases at J; junction bases unmatched: 4. The V gene's germline CDR1 is ENHRY and CDR2 SYGVKD. The CDR3 covers 15 residues. DNA for the CDR3: TGTGCCATCAGTGAGTCGTGGAGGGGGCATCAGCCCCAGCATTTT. Translation gives CAISESWRGHQPQHF.

As for this clone: Other nucleotide sequences in the sample specify the same CDR3. The rearrangement links TRBV7-2 to TRBJ2-7, with D perhaps matching TRBD2 (5 bases). Trimming removed 5 bases from V and 6 bases from J, with 11 bases in between. This CDR3 has 12 amino acids. Germline V gene lookup returns CDR1 SGHTA and CDR2 FQGNSA. CDR3 loop: CASSLGLGEQYF. The CDR3 nucleotides read TGTGCCAGCAGCCTAGGACTGGGCGAGCAGTACTTC.

This chain links TRBV7-9 with TRBJ2-7; 7 bases are shared with TRBD1. From germline, CDR1 is SEHNR and CDR2 FQNEAQ (reference sequence). Trimming took 7 bases from V and 6 from J; bases not matched to a gene: 6. The CDR3 has 12 residues. CDR3 loop: CASTLTGAEQYF. CDR3 DNA sequence: TGTGCCAGCACCCTCACAGGGGCCGAGCAGTACTTC.

The chain recombines TRBV14 with TRBJ2-7; 10 bases agree with TRBD1. The CDR3 spans 14 residues. The J segment lost 5 bases and the V segment lost 4 bases, leaving 5 bases of the junction unmatched. CDR1 and CDR2 from the germline V gene are SGHDN and FVKESK. The CDR3 coding sequence is TGTGCCAGCAGCCTCGGGACAGGGGTCGACGAGCAGTACTTC. Protein product: CASSLGTGVDEQYF.

The chain joins TRBV4-3 to TRBJ2-7, with D perhaps being TRBD1 or TRBD2 (6 bases each). The germline gives CDR1 LGHNA, CDR2 YSLEER. Trimming took 0 bases from V and 4 from J, leaving 19 bases between them. The CDR3 length is 17 residues. The DNA for the CDR3 is TGCGCCAGCAGCCAAGAATCTGGGAGGACAGACAGATACGAGCAGTACTTC. Amino acid sequence: CASSQESGRTDRYEQYF.

The V call is TRBV5-4, the J call TRBJ1-3, with D possibly being TRBD1 (5 bases). The CDR3 has 16 amino acids. The V and J ends lost 2 bases and 0 bases respectively, with 12 bases between them. Germline V gives CDR1 SGHNT, CDR2 YYREEE (reference sequence). The DNA of the CDR3 is TGTGCCAGCAGCTTATTCGGGGGGATCTCTGGAAACACCATATATTTT. Its protein product is CASSLFGGISGNTIYF.

The chain recombines TRBV14 with TRBJ1-6; TRBD1 matches at 8 bases. The CDR3 is 16 residues long. V shed 0 bases, J shed 6 bases, and the junction held 4 bases outside the gene matches. Germline assignment: CDR1 SGHDN and CDR2 FVKESK. The CDR3 spells CASSQDRGPTNSPLHF. In DNA form, the CDR3 reads TGTGCCAGCAGCCAAGACAGGGGGCCGACTAATTCACCCCTCCACTTT.

V usage is TRBV18 and J usage is TRBJ1-4, with D perhaps matching TRBD1 (6 bases). Germline CDR1 KGHSH, CDR2 LQKENI. The CDR3 has 15 residues. Trimming took 6 bases from V and 5 from J, leaving 16 bases between them. The CDR3: CASSLGQPQNEKLFF. In DNA form, the CDR3 reads TGTGCCAGCTCTCTCGGACAGCCGCAAAATGAAAAACTGTTTTTT.

The chain joins TRBV10-3 to TRBJ2-3, with D perhaps matching TRBD2 (6 bases). Germline V gene lookup returns CDR1 ENHRY and CDR2 SYGVKD. V lost 0 bases to trimming and J lost 0 bases, with 10 bases between them. The CDR3 length is 16 residues. The CDR3 loop is CAISESAGLSTDTQYF. The CDR3 DNA follows: TGTGCCATCAGTGAGTCGGCGGGGCTGAGCACAGATACGCAGTATTTT.

With respect to this clone: Other DNA sequences within the sample encode an identical CDR3. V gene TRBV5-1 combines with J gene TRBJ2-1; 8 bases match TRBD2. With V trimmed by 2 bases and J by 0 bases, 4 bases remained unmatched. The CDR3 is 16 amino acids. Per the germline V gene, CDR1 is SGHRS and CDR2 is YFSETQ. The CDR3 loop reads CASSLESGSSYNEQFF. CDR3 coding DNA: TGCGCCAGCAGCTTAGAAAGCGGGAGCTCCTACAATGAGCAGTTCTTC.

V gene TRBV9 combines with J gene TRBJ1-2; D not resolved. V dropped 0 bases and J dropped 5 bases, with 8 bases sitting between them. The CDR3 extends over 13 amino acids. Germline V gene sequence: CDR1 SGDLS, CDR2 YYNGEE. CDR3: CASSVDAAYGYTF. The CDR3 DNA is TGTGCCAGCAGCGTAGATGCAGCTTATGGCTACACCTTC.

The chain has TRBV13 and TRBJ2-5; D remains unclear. The ends were cut back, 4 bases at V and 5 bases at J, with 11 bases in the middle. Germline CDR1 PRHDT, CDR2 FYEKMQ (reference sequence). The CDR3 contains 13 residues. CDR3 protein: CASSSLMVETQYF. The CDR3 DNA follows: TGTGCCAGCAGCTCTCTCATGGTGGAGACCCAGTACTTC.

The chain combines TRBV28 with TRBJ2-7; TRBD2 matches at 7 bases. The CDR3 loop spans 15 amino acids. Germline V CDR1 and CDR2: MDHEN, SYDVKM. J lost 2 bases, V lost 5 bases, and 9 bases had no gene match. Written as DNA, the CDR3 is TGTGCCAGCAGTATCGGGGGGATGGGCCCCTACGAGCAGTACTTC. Translated: CASSIGGMGPYEQYF.

V is TRBV11-3 and J is TRBJ2-3; no clear D. CDR3 length equals 14 residues. CDR1 is SGHNT, CDR2 YENEEA, per germline. The V end lost 1 base, the J end lost 4 bases, and 9 bases lay between the germline ends. The CDR3 protein is CASSLGVDADTQYF. CDR3 bases: TGTGCCAGCAGCTTAGGTGTCGACGCAGATACGCAGTATTTT.

This sequence joins TRBV19 and TRBJ2-5, with a weak D call TRBD1 (6 bases). The end of the DNA is better explained by TRBJ2-7, so the J call may be wrong. CDR1 LNHDA and CDR2 SQIVND come from the germline V gene (reference sequence). The CDR3 is made up of 13 amino acids. CDR3: CASSTQQGREQYF. The CDR3 region has the DNA TGTGCCAGTAGTACACAACAGGGTCGCGAGCAGTACTTC.

This rearrangement joins TRBV7-8 to TRBJ2-5; D uncertain. V was cut by 1 base and J by 1 base, with 16 bases left in between. This CDR3 is 17 amino acids long. Germline V CDR1 and CDR2: SGHVS, FQNEAQ. For the CDR3, the DNA is TGTGCCAGCAGCTTAGTCGTCTCTTATCAAGGCCAAGAGACCCAGTACTTC. It codes for CASSLVVSYQGQETQYF.

The V and J genes are TRBV7-9 and TRBJ1-1; perhaps TRBD1 as D (5 bases). CDR1 and CDR2 (germline): SEHNR, FQNEAQ (reference sequence). V lost 5 bases, J lost 1 base, and 11 bases lay in between. CDR3 length equals 14 residues. The DNA for the CDR3 is TGTGCCAGCAGCCCCTCCGGGGGGAACACTGAAGCTTTCTTT. Translated: CASSPSGGNTEAFF.

The sample holds one count of this clone. This CDR3 reads CASSSTEGLSYEQYF. For the CDR3, the DNA is TGTGCCAGCAGCTCCACGGAGGGTCTGTCCTACGAGCAGTACTTC. The chain links TRBV5-6 to TRBJ2-7; D may be TRBD2 (6 bases). V was cut by 3 bases and J by 1 base, with 14 bases left in between. The CDR3 extends over 15 amino acids. The germline gives CDR1 SGHDT, CDR2 YYEEEE.

The CDR3 DNA reads as TGTGCCAGCAGTTACACGGGGCTCATGAACACTGAAGCTTTCTTT. Encoded protein: CASSYTGLMNTEAFF. The chain links TRBV6-5 to TRBJ1-1; maybe TRBD1 (5 bases). This CDR3 comprises 15 residues. Trimming stripped 2 bases from V and 0 bases from J, with 10 bases between. Germline-derived CDR1 and CDR2 are MNHEY and SVGAGI.